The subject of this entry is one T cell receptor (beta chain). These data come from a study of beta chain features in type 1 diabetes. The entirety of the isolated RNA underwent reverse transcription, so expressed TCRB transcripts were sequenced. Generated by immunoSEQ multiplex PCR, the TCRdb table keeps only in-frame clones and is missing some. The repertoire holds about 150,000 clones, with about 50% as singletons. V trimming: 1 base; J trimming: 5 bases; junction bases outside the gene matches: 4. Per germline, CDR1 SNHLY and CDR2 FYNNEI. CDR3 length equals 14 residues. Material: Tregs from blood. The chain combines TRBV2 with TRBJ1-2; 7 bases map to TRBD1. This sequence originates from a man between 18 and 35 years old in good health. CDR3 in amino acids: CASSEEAQGYGYTF. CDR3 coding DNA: TGTGCCAGCAGTGAAGAGGCACAGGGGTATGGCTACACCTTC.